These T cell receptor beta chains were read from a single sample in a study of T cells in Graves' hyperthyroidism and ophthalmopathy. One entry per CDR3 protein, called by TCRdb with MiXCR from the multiplex PCR reads. The table has roughly 800,000 distinct CDR3 sequences, over 35% seen once; the top ten hold 8% to 9%. Sequencing input: blood. These receptors all stem from a man aged 18 to 30 with Graves' hyperthyroidism. Each CDR3 is given with its conserved first and last residue. A D gene is named only where the DNA matches it firmly. Rows may omit the clone size; those that give it use once, few, many or a size class.

D	V	J	size	DNA	CDR3
-	TRBV27	TRBJ2-2	-	TGTGCCAGCATCCTGCCCGGGACCGGGGAGCTGTTTTTT	CASILPGTGELFF
-	TRBV7-9	TRBJ1-6	many	TGTGCCAGCAGCAGACACCCTCTTTCACCCCTCCACTTT	CASSRHPLSPLHF
TRBD2	TRBV2	TRBJ2-5	many	TGTGCCAGCAGTGAAGCTGTAGCGGGAGGGAGAGAGACCCAGTACTTC	CASSEAVAGGRETQYF
-	TRBV10-3	TRBJ1-5	-	TGTGCCATCAGGGCAGGGGAGTATCAGCCCCAGCATTTT	CAIRAGEYQPQHF
-	TRBV20-1	TRBJ1-1	many	TGCAGTGCTAAACCCCGGGACCCAGAAGCTTTCTTT	CSAKPRDPEAFF
-	TRBV29-1	TRBJ2-2	-	TGCAGCGTTCTGGAAAGCGGGGAGCTGTTTTTT	CSVLESGELFF
-	TRBV9	TRBJ1-1	-	TGTGCCAGCAGCGTAGCCCTCGGGGGGAGCACTGAAGCTTTCTTT	CASSVALGGSTEAFF
-	TRBV29-1	TRBJ2-7	-	TGCAGCGTTGGAGGAGGGAGGGGGGTGGACGAGCAGTACTTC	CSVGGGRGVDEQYF
-	TRBV12-3/TRBV12-4	TRBJ2-5	-	TGTGCCAGCAGCTTAAATAGCCTGGGTGGAGAGACCCAGTACTTC	CASSLNSLGGETQYF
TRBD1	TRBV2	TRBJ2-5	few	TGTGCCAGCAGTGGAGAAAAGGACAGGGGGTTGGTAGAGACCCAGTACTTC	CASSGEKDRGLVETQYF
-	TRBV7-2	TRBJ1-1	many	TGTGCCAGCCTGTGGGCAAACACTGAAGCTTTCTTT	CASLWANTEAFF
TRBD1	TRBV9	TRBJ2-5	-	TGTGCCAGCAGCGCGGGACAGGGAGGAGAGACCCTGTACTTC	CASSAGQGGETLYF
TRBD1	TRBV15	TRBJ1-6	-	TGTGCCACCAGCAGCGGGACAGGGGGTTGGAATTCACCCCTCCACTTT	CATSSGTGGWNSPLHF
-	TRBV6-5	TRBJ1-1	once	TGTGCCAGCAGCTTACAGGTTTCGACTGAAGCTCTCTTT	CASSLQVSTEALF
-	TRBV29-1	TRBJ2-2	-	TGCAGCGTTGAACAGGGGCTTAACACCGGGGAGCTGTTTTTT	CSVEQGLNTGELFF
TRBD2	TRBV19	TRBJ2-5	few	TGTGCCAGTAGTCCTACGACTAGCGGGAAAGGGACCCAGTACTTC	CASSPTTSGKGTQYF
-	TRBV6-5	TRBJ2-7	-	TGTGCCAGCAGTTGGGCGGCCGAGTACGAGCAGTACTTC	CASSWAAEYEQYF
TRBD1	TRBV12-3/TRBV12-4	TRBJ1-1	few	TGTGCCAGCAGGTACCAGGGGGACACTGAAGCTTTCTTT	CASRYQGDTEAFF
-	TRBV10-1	TRBJ1-2	-	TGCGCCAGCAGTGACACCCAACTCGGCTATGGCTACACCTTC	CASSDTQLGYGYTF
TRBD1	TRBV7-9	TRBJ1-3	-	TGTGCCAGCGACGGGGGGGACAGCTCTGGAAACACCATATATTTT	CASDGGDSSGNTIYF
TRBD1	TRBV10-3	TRBJ1-5	many	TGTGCCATCAGTGAGGGACAGGATTTTAATCAGCCCCAGCATTTT	CAISEGQDFNQPQHF
TRBD2	TRBV19	TRBJ2-7	few	TGTGCCAGCCGACAGACTAGCAGTGCCTCCTACGAGCAGTACTTC	CASRQTSSASYEQYF
-	TRBV15	TRBJ2-6	-	TGTGCCACCAGCAGAGATTACTCTGGGGCAAACGTCCTGACTTTC	CATSRDYSGANVLTF
-	TRBV7-9	TRBJ2-2	few	TGTGCCAGCAGCCCCCCCAGGAGGAACACCGGGGAGCTGTTTTTT	CASSPPRRNTGELFF
-	TRBV19	TRBJ2-7	-	TGTGCCAGTCGTCGGACGGACTCTCCTACGGGAGAGCAGTACTTC	CASRRTDSPTGEQYF
-	TRBV7-2	TRBJ2-5	-	TGTGCCAGCAGCTTAGGTAGTCAGGGGAGTACCCAGTACTTC	CASSLGSQGSTQYF
-	TRBV7-9	TRBJ2-5	-	TGTGCCAGCAGCGACGACCGAGAGACCCAGTACTTC	CASSDDRETQYF
TRBD1	TRBV5-4	TRBJ2-5	many	TGTGCCAGCAGGACACCGGGACAGGGCAAAGAGACCCAGTACTTC	CASRTPGQGKETQYF
TRBD1	TRBV20-1	TRBJ1-5	few	TGCAGTGCTAGATTCGGACAGGGGGGTTATCAGCCCCAGCATTTT	CSARFGQGGYQPQHF
TRBD2	TRBV2	TRBJ2-7	many	TGTGCCATCCATCTAGCGGGCGGGGCCTACGAGCAGTACTTC	CAIHLAGGAYEQYF
-	TRBV5-4	TRBJ2-5	-	TGTGCCAGCAGCAAACAGGGACCGCAAGAGACCCAGTACTTC	CASSKQGPQETQYF
-	TRBV7-2	TRBJ2-2	few	TGTGCCAGCAGCTTAGGAGGTCAGATCGGGGAGCTGTTTTTT	CASSLGGQIGELFF
TRBD1	TRBV7-2	TRBJ2-7	-	TGTGCCAGCAGCCCCGGACAGGCCTACTACGAGCAGTACTTC	CASSPGQAYYEQYF
-	TRBV10-3	TRBJ2-7	many	TGTGCCATCAGTGTAGGAGGGAGCTCCTACGAGCAGTACTTC	CAISVGGSSYEQYF
TRBD1	TRBV7-9	TRBJ1-2	-	TGTGCCAGCAGCTCACCGGACAGGGGAAGAGGCTACACCTTC	CASSSPDRGRGYTF
-	TRBV9	TRBJ2-7	-	TGTGCCAGCAGCCAAGACGGGGCCCAGGGTCGCGAGCAGTACTTC	CASSQDGAQGREQYF
-	TRBV10-3	TRBJ2-7	-	TGTGCCAGCAGCCACCGCCTCTCCTACGAGCAGTACTTC	CASSHRLSYEQYF
-	TRBV20-1	TRBJ2-5	many	TGCAGTGCCCCCCGGTGGGATGAGGGAACACAAGAGACCCAGTACTTC	CSAPRWDEGTQETQYF
TRBD2	TRBV5-6	TRBJ2-5	-	TGTGCCAGCAGCTCCCTGACACTAGCGGGAGACTTC	CASSSLTLAGDF
-	TRBV20-1	TRBJ2-7	many	TGCAGTGCTAGCGGGAGATGGGAGCAGTACTTC	CSASGRWEQYF
-	TRBV9	TRBJ2-2	-	TGTGCCAGCAAGCCAGACCTCACCGGGGAGCTGTTTTTT	CASKPDLTGELFF
-	TRBV2	TRBJ2-5	-	TGTGCCAGCAGCAAAGGGTCTAGCCAAGAGACCCAGTACTTC	CASSKGSSQETQYF
TRBD1	TRBV6-1	TRBJ1-6	-	TGTGCCAGCAGTGAATCGCAGGGGGCGGAATCACCCCTCCACTTT	CASSESQGAESPLHF
-	TRBV20-1	TRBJ1-1	-	TGCAGTGCCCTAGAGCCCGCAGGGTTCGACACTGAAGCTTTCTTT	CSALEPAGFDTEAFF
-	TRBV4-1	TRBJ1-2	-	TGCGCCACTGCGGGGGCGCATGGCTACACCTTC	CATAGAHGYTF
-	TRBV10-3	TRBJ2-7	-	TGTGCCATCAGCGTCGTGACTAGCCGAGGGGGAGTGGAGGAGCAGTACTTC	CAISVVTSRGGVEEQYF
-	TRBV7-9	TRBJ1-5	few	TGTGCCAGCAGCCCCGGACCCCAGATTCCCTTCAATCAGCCCCAGCATTTT	CASSPGPQIPFNQPQHF
-	TRBV7-2	TRBJ1-3	few	TGTGCCAGCAGCGTTATGAGGGCGCGAGGAAACACCATATATTTT	CASSVMRARGNTIYF
-	TRBV12-3/TRBV12-4	TRBJ1-2	-	TGTGCCAGCAGTTTTTCGGGCTACACCTTC	CASSFSGYTF
-	TRBV12-3/TRBV12-4	TRBJ2-7	few	TGTGCCAGCAGTTTTGGGGCACTGGGCGGGGACGAGCAGTACTTC	CASSFGALGGDEQYF
-	TRBV12-3/TRBV12-4	TRBJ1-1	many	TGTGCCAGCAGCCCAGGGGTCATGAACACTGAAGCTTTCTTT	CASSPGVMNTEAFF
-	TRBV25-1	TRBJ2-5	many	TGTGCCAGCAGTGCTGACACCGCTCAAGAGACCCAGTACTTC	CASSADTAQETQYF
-	TRBV20-1	TRBJ1-5	once	TGCAGTGCTAGAGATGGAGGGGGGCAGCCCCAGCATTTT	CSARDGGGQPQHF
-	TRBV6-6	TRBJ1-5	-	TGTGCCAGCAGTTTATCGATGGGGGGCTCGGGGCCCCAGCATTTT	CASSLSMGGSGPQHF